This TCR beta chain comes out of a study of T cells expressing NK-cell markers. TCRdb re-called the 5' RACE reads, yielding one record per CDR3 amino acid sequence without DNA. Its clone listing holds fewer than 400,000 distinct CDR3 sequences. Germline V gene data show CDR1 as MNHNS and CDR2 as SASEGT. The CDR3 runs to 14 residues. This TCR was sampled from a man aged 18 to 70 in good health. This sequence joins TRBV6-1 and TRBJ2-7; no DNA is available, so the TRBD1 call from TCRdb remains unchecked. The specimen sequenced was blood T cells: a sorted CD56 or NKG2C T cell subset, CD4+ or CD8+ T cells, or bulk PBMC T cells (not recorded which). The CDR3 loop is CASRGVLTSYEQYF.